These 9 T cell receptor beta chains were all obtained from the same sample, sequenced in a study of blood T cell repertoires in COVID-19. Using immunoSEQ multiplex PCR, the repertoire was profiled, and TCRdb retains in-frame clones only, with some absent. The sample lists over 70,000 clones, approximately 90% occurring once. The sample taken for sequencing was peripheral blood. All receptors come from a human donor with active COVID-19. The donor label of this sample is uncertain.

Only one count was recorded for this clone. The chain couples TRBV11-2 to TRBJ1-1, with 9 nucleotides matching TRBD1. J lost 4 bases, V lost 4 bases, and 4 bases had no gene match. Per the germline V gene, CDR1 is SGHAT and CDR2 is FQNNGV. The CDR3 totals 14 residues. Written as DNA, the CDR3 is TGTGCCAGCAGCTCACAGGGGGCGGGCACTGAAGCTTTCTTT. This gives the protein CASSSQGAGTEAFF.

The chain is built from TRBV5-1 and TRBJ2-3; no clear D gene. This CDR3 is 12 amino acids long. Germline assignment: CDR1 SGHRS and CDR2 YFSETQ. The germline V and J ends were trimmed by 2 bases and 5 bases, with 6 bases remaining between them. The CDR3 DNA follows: TGCGCCAGCAGCTTAGAGGAAGATACGCAGTATTTT. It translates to CASSLEEDTQYF.

The CDR3 loop is CASTSIQGNNEQFF. Here the CDR3 DNA reads TGTGCCAGCACATCCATACAGGGGAACAATGAGCAGTTCTTC. J is TRBJ2-1 and V is TRBV3-1 (or the pseudogene TRBV3-2), with 7 bases identical to TRBD1. The ends lost 7 bases at V and 5 bases at J; junction bases unmatched: 8. This CDR3 has 14 amino acids. CDR1 and CDR2 (germline): LGHDT, YNNKEL (reference sequence).

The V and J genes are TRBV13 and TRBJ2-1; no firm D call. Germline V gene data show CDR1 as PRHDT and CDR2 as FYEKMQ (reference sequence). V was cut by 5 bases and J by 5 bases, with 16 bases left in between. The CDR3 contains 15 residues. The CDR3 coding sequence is TGTGCCAGCAGCGTCGAGGTGGCCTCTCACAATGAGCAGTTCTTC. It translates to CASSVEVASHNEQFF.

The CDR3 DNA is TGTGCCAGCAGCTTCGGTCCTAGCGGGGGCCAAGCGAACACCGGGGAGCTGTTTTTT. Translating gives CASSFGPSGGQANTGELFF. The genes are TRBV5-6 and TRBJ2-2, with 10 bases aligning to TRBD2. The CDR3 sequence is 19 residues long. Trimming cost V 2 bases and J 0 bases; bases outside gene matches: 10. Germline V gene data show CDR1 as SGHDT and CDR2 as YYEEEE.

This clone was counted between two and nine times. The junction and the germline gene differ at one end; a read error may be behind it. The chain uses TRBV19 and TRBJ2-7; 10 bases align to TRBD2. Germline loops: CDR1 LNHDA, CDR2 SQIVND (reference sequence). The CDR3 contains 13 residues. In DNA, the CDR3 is TGTGCCAGCAGTAGCGGGGGGTCCTACGAGCAGTACTTC. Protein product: CASSSGGSYEQYF.

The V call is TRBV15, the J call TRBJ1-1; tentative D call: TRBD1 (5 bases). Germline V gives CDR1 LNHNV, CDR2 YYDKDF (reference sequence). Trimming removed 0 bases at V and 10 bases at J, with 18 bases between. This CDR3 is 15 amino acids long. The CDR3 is CATSRDRRGDLGAFF. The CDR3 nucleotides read TGTGCCACCAGCAGAGATAGGAGGGGAGACTTGGGAGCTTTCTTT.

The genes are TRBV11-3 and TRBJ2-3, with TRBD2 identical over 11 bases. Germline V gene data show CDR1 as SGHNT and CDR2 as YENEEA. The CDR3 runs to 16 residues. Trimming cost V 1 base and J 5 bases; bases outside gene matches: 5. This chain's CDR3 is CASSLGSGGAEDTQYF. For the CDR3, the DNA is TGTGCCAGCAGCTTAGGTAGCGGGGGGGCTGAAGATACGCAGTATTTT.

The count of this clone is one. The CDR3 DNA reads TGTGCCAGCAGTTACTGGGGCGACAGGACCTATGGCTACACCTTC. Amino acids: CASSYWGDRTYGYTF. The chain carries TRBV6-5 and TRBJ1-2, with D possibly being TRBD1 (6 bases). CDR1 and CDR2 (germline): MNHEY, SVGAGI. Trimming removed 1 base from V and 4 bases from J, with 13 bases in between. This CDR3 comprises 15 residues.